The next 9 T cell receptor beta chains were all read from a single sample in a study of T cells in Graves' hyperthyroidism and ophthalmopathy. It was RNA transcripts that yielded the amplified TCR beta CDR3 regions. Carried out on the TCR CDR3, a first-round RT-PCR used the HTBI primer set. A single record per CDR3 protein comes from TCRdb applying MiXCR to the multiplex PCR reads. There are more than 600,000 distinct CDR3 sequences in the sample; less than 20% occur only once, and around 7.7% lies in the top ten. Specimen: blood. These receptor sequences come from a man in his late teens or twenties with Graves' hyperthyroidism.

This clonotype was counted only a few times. The CDR3, as DNA: TGTGCCAGCACCTCGGGGGAGGGGAAATACGAGCAGTACTTC. This encodes CASTSGEGKYEQYF. The V and J genes are TRBV7-8 and TRBJ2-7; TRBD2 matches 7 bases. CDR1 and CDR2 from the germline V gene are SGHVS and FQNEAQ. This CDR3 region has 14 residues. V was pared by 7 bases and J by 4 bases, with 10 bases of the junction left unmatched. Combining the CDR3 with reference TRBV7-8 and TRBJ2-7 gives the whole variable domain GAGVSQSPRYKVAKRGQDVALRCDPISGHVSLFWYQQALGQGPEFLTYFQNEAQLDKSGLPSDRFFAERPEGSVSTLKIQRTQQEDSAVYLCASTSGEGKYEQYFGPGTRLTVT.

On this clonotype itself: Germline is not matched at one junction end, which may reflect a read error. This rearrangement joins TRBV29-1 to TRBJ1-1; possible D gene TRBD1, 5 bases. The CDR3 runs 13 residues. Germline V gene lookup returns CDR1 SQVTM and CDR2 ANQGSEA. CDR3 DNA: TGCAGCGTTCAAGAAGGGGTGAACACTGAAGCTTTCTTT. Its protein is CSVQEGVNTEAFF.

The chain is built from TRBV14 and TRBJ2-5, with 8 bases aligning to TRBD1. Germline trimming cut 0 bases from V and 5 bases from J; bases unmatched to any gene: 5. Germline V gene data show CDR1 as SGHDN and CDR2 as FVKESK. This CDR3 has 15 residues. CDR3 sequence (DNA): TGTGCCAGCAGCCAAGATACCAGGGGGCTGGAGACCCAGTACTTC. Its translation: CASSQDTRGLETQYF.

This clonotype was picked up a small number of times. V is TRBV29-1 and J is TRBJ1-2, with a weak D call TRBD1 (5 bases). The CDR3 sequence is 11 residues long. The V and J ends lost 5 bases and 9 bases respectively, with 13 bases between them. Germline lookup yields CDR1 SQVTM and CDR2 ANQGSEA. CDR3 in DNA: TGCAGCGTTCCTCGGGGGAGTCGCTACACCTTC. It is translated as CSVPRGSRYTF. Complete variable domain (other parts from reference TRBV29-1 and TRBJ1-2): SAVISQKPSRDICQRGTSLTIQCQVDSQVTMMFWYRQQPGQSLTLIATANQGSEATYESGFVIDKFPISRPNLTFSTLTVSNMSPEDSSIYLCSVPRGSRYTFGSGTRLTVV.

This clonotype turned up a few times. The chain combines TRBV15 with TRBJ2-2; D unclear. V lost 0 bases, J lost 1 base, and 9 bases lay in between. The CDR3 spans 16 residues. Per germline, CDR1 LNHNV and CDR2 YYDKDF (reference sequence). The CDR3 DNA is TGTGCCACCAGCAGAGACGTCGGGCGGAACACCGGGGAGCTGTTTTTT. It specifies CATSRDVGRNTGELFF.

The CDR3 sequence is CASSRAPNANTGELFF. Written as DNA, the CDR3 is TGTGCCAGCAGTCGTGCCCCAAACGCGAACACCGGGGAGCTGTTTTTT. V gene TRBV6-1 combines with J gene TRBJ2-2, with D hard to call. The CDR3 sequence is 16 residues long. Trimming took 5 bases from V and 0 from J, leaving 13 bases between them. Germline CDR1 is MNHNS and CDR2 is SASEGT.

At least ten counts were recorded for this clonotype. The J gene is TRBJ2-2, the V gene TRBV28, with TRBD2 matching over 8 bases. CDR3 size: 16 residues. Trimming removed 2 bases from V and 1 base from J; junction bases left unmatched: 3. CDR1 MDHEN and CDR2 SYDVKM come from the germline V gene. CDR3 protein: CASSLMGLGNTGELFF. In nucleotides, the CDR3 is TGTGCCAGCAGTTTAATGGGACTAGGGAACACCGGGGAGCTGTTTTTT.

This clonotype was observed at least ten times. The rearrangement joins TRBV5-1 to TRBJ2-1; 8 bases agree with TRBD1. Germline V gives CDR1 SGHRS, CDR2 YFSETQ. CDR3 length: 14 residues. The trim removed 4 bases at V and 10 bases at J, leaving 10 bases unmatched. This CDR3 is CASSIYRGMDEQFF. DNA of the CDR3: TGCGCCAGCAGCATCTACAGGGGGATGGACGAGCAGTTCTTC.

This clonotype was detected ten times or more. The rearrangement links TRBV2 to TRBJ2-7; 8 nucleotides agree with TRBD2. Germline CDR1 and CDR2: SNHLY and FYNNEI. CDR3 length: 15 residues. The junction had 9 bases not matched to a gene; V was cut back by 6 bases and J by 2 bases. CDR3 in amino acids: CASRMWLAGTYEQYF. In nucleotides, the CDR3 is TGTGCCAGCAGGATGTGGCTAGCGGGTACCTACGAGCAGTACTTC.